Below, 11 T cell receptor beta chains from the same sample are listed, as sequenced in a study of blood T cell repertoires in COVID-19. Libraries were prepared by immunoSEQ multiplex PCR; TCRdb keeps only in-frame clonotypes and omits some of them. The data show under 250,000 clones, almost 85% seen once. The specimen sequenced was peripheral blood. Receptors originate from a middle-aged woman with acute or convalescent COVID-19.

V is TRBV4-2 and J is TRBJ2-3; possible D gene TRBD2, 6 bases. Trimming took 3 bases from V and 6 from J, leaving 16 bases between them. Germline V lookup: CDR1 LGHNA, CDR2 YNFKEQ. The length of the CDR3 is 15 residues. CDR3 protein: CASSQEDYALDTQYF. The CDR3 DNA reads as TGTGCCAGCAGCCAGGAGGACTATGCCCTCGATACGCAGTATTTT.

The chain joins TRBV6-5 to TRBJ2-2; D may be TRBD1 (5 bases). The CDR3 consists of 14 residues. Per the germline V gene, CDR1 is MNHEY and CDR2 is SVGAGI. V shed 2 bases and J shed 7 bases, with 11 bases lying between them. The CDR3 here is CASSYGRASGELFF. DNA for the CDR3: TGTGCCAGCAGTTACGGCAGGGCGAGCGGGGAGCTGTTTTTT.

CDR3 region: CATKTRDRGFHEQYF. The CDR3 DNA sequence: TGTGCCACCAAAACCCGGGACAGGGGTTTCCACGAGCAGTACTTC. This chain links TRBV19 with TRBJ2-7, with TRBD1 identical over 10 bases. The CDR3 runs to 15 residues. Germline CDR1 LNHDA, CDR2 SQIVND (reference sequence). Germline trimming cut 10 bases from V and 5 bases from J; bases unmatched to any gene: 14.

This clone was observed a handful of times. The V call is TRBV27, the J call TRBJ2-7; D ambiguous. With 4 bases removed from V and 2 bases from J, the gap between germline ends came to 12 bases. CDR3 size: 14 residues. Germline V lookup: CDR1 MNHEY, CDR2 SMNVEV (reference sequence). The CDR3: CASSYSRSPYEQYF. The CDR3 coding sequence is TGTGCCAGCAGTTATTCGAGAAGCCCCTACGAGCAGTACTTC.

V and J are TRBV12-3 or TRBV12-4 and TRBJ2-7; D gene unclear. The length of the CDR3 is 13 residues. V lost 5 bases, J lost 3 bases, and 11 bases lay in between. The CDR3 is CASSPGTDYEQYF. CDR3 coding DNA: TGTGCCAGCAGTCCCGGTACAGACTACGAGCAGTACTTC.

The V gene is TRBV4-1, the J gene TRBJ2-5; 10 bases are a match to TRBD1. This CDR3 is built from 15 residues. Germline lookup yields CDR1 MGHRA and CDR2 YSYEKL. V gave up 6 bases and J gave up 1 base; unmatched junction bases: 5. The CDR3 DNA sequence: TGCGCCAGCAGACCCGGGGACAGGGGCCAAGAGACCCAGTACTTC. This sequence encodes CASRPGDRGQETQYF.

With respect to this clone: This specimen includes other DNA sequences encoding the same CDR3. This CDR3 reads CASSSLYGYTF. The CDR3, as DNA: TGTGCCAGCAGTTCGCTATATGGCTACACCTTC. This rearrangement joins TRBV28 to TRBJ1-2; D not certain. The CDR3 length is 11 residues. V was trimmed by 4 bases and J by 5 bases, leaving 5 bases between them. Germline assignment: CDR1 MDHEN and CDR2 SYDVKM.

This chain uses TRBV6-1 with TRBJ1-5; D is ambiguous. Looked up from germline, CDR1 is MNHNS and CDR2 is SASEGT. The CDR3 loop spans 15 amino acids. V lost 2 bases, J lost 7 bases, and 15 bases lay in between. This CDR3 is CASSESERFPQPQHF. CDR3 nucleotides: TGTGCCAGCAGTGAATCAGAGCGTTTTCCACAGCCCCAGCATTTT.

This chain links TRBV7-8 with TRBJ2-1; D is ambiguous. The CDR3 is made up of 11 amino acids. Trimming cost V 6 bases and J 6 bases, with 6 bases left between them. Germline V gives CDR1 SGHVS, CDR2 FQNEAQ. The CDR3 DNA sequence: TGTGCCAGCAGTTTTAGCAATGAGCAGTTCTTC. Its translation: CASSFSNEQFF.

The rearrangement links TRBV3-1 (or the pseudogene TRBV3-2) to TRBJ2-3, with 12 bases identical to TRBD2. The V gene's germline CDR1 is LGHDT and CDR2 YNNKEL (reference sequence). V lost 3 bases, J lost 1 base, and 8 bases stayed unmatched. The CDR3 loop spans 18 amino acids. The CDR3 DNA follows: TGTGCCAGCAGCCATAGAGGGCTAGCGGGGGGGGGCACAGATACGCAGTATTTT. It is translated as CASSHRGLAGGGTDTQYF.

V gene TRBV28 combines with J gene TRBJ1-4; D gene uncertain. The V end lost 5 bases, the J end lost 8 bases, and 15 bases lay between the germline ends. Per the germline V gene, CDR1 is MDHEN and CDR2 is SYDVKM. There are 14 residues in the CDR3. The CDR3 region is CASSPPDSVEKLFF. CDR3 nucleotides: TGTGCCAGCAGTCCTCCGGACTCGGTGGAAAAACTGTTTTTT. The full variable domain, completed using reference TRBV28 and TRBJ1-4, is DVKVTQSSRYLVKRTGEKVFLECVQDMDHENMFWYRQDPGLGLRLIYFSYDVKMKEKGDIPEGYSVSREKKERFSLILESASTNQTSMYLCASSPPDSVEKLFFGSGTQLSVL.